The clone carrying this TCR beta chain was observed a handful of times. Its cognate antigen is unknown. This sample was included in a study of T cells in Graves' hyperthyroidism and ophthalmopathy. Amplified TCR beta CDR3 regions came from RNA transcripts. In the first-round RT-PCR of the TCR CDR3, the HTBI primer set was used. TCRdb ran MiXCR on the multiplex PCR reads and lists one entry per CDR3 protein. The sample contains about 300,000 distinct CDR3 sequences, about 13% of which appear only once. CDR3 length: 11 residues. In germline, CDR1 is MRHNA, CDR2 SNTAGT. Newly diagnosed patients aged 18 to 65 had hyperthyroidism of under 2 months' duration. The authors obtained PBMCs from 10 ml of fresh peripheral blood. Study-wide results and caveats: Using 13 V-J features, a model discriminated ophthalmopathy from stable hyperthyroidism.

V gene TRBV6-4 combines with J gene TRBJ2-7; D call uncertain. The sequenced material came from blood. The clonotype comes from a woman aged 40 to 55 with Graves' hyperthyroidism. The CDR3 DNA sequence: TGTACAATCGCTCCCTCCTACGAGCAGTACTTC. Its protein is CTIAPSYEQYF.